Reported below is one T cell receptor beta chain. Its specificity is not known. These data belong to a study of post-analysis software for immune sequencing data. Germline-derived CDR1 and CDR2 are SGHTA and FQGNSA. V gave up 4 bases and J gave up 9 bases; unmatched junction bases: 6. The CDR3 spans 12 residues. Study outcomes and limitations: There were five TRBV segments more frequent in patients than controls, and TRBV5-6, TRBV5-1 and TRBV20-1 were among them.

Incorporated into the TCR beta cDNA libraries were unique molecular identifiers, which served to reduce PCR and sequencing biases. MiXCR, applied by TCRdb to the PCR reads, yields one record per CDR3 protein. The sample has some 890,000 distinct CDR3 sequences, roughly 50% seen once. The rearrangement joins TRBV7-2 to TRBJ2-7, with 7 positions matching TRBD2. The TCR sequence derives from a girl under 18 with multiple sclerosis. Sequencing was done on a sample of blood. The DNA of the CDR3 is TGTGCCAGCAGCTCCGCGGGGGTTCGGCAGTACTTC. It is translated as CASSSAGVRQYF.